The next 32 T cell receptor beta chains were all read from a single sample in a study of a mutant IDH1 vaccine in newly diagnosed glioma (dated by TCRdb to the early 2020s). According to the study, the label for this sample's time point signals: baseline, week 1 (first vaccination visit). This specimen's treatment or condition label, interpreted: pre-vaccination baseline after standard-of-care therapy. The library was generated by the immunoSEQ multiplex PCR assay. TCRdb took this table from immuneACCESS and kept in-frame rearrangements with V and J called. Such tables lack part of the clones; where checked against another copy, unresolved V genes explain under half of the gap, and the rest is unexplained. The sample yields approximately 100,000 clones; 70% to 90% were counted once. In total, the top ten clones hold around 0.6% of the sample. The material was PBMCs, obtained from a glioma patient treated with radiotherapy, temozolomide or both. The receptors were sampled from a woman aged 50 to 60 with glioma.

The chain recombines TRBV6-6 with TRBJ2-7; D unresolved. This CDR3 comprises 14 residues. V was cut by 8 bases and J by 7 bases, with 21 bases left in between. Germline values: CDR1 MNHNY, CDR2 SVGAGI (reference sequence). CDR3 nucleotides: TGTGCCAGCGACCCGGGTCAAACCGTGAGGGAGCAGTACTTC. Protein product: CASDPGQTVREQYF.

V usage is TRBV7-8 and J usage is TRBJ1-2, with D possibly matching TRBD1 (5 bases). The V gene lost 1 base and the J gene lost 4 bases, with 13 bases spanning the gap. Germline values: CDR1 SGHVS, CDR2 FQNEAQ. The CDR3 covers 15 residues. CDR3 sequence reads: CASSLEFSQVYGYTF. The CDR3 region has the DNA TGTGCCAGCAGCTTAGAGTTTTCACAGGTCTATGGCTACACCTTC.

The CDR3 region is CASSYGTGGSGELFF. The CDR3 region has the DNA TGTGCCAGCAGTTACGGCACAGGGGGGTCCGGGGAGCTGTTTTTT. The chain has TRBV28 and TRBJ2-2; 8 nucleotides match TRBD1. The V segment lost 4 bases and the J segment 6 bases; nucleotides outside the gene matches: 7. CDR3 length: 15 residues. CDR1 MDHEN and CDR2 SYDVKM come from the germline V gene.

The genes are TRBV6-1 and TRBJ2-7, with D possibly matching TRBD1 (6 bases). V dropped 6 bases and J dropped 2 bases, with 17 bases sitting between them. Germline values: CDR1 MNHNS, CDR2 SASEGT. CDR3 length equals 15 residues. CDR3 sequence (DNA): TGTGCCAGCAGGCAAGCCGGGACATACCCCTACGAGCAGTACTTC. Its protein product is CASRQAGTYPYEQYF.

This chain connects TRBV6-6 to TRBJ2-1; TRBD2 might be the D (5 bases). The CDR3 is made up of 14 amino acids. V gave up 6 bases and J gave up 5 bases, with 14 bases separating them. CDR1 is MNHNY, CDR2 SVGAGI, per germline (reference sequence). Here the CDR3 DNA reads TGTGCCAGCAGCCTCTTACGGGAAAACAATGAGCAGTTCTTC. This gives the protein CASSLLRENNEQFF.

The chain couples TRBV2 to TRBJ1-5; 9 nucleotides match TRBD1. The ends lost 4 bases at V and 6 bases at J; junction bases unmatched: 7. Germline V CDR1 and CDR2: SNHLY, FYNNEI. This CDR3 comprises 15 residues. This CDR3 is CASSVNRGPGQPQHF. DNA of the CDR3: TGTGCCAGCAGTGTAAACAGGGGGCCGGGTCAGCCCCAGCATTTT.

The DNA for the CDR3 is TGTGCCAGCTCATCGCCGGGACAGAAGAACACTGAAGCTTTCTTT. Protein sequence: CASSSPGQKNTEAFF. The genes are TRBV18 and TRBJ1-1; 7 positions agree with TRBD1. The trim removed 5 bases at V and 1 base at J, leaving 7 bases unmatched. The length of the CDR3 is 15 residues. Germline CDR1 KGHSH, CDR2 LQKENI.

V gene TRBV5-1 combines with J gene TRBJ2-5; the D is unclear. Trimming removed 4 bases from V and 2 bases from J, with 6 bases in between. This CDR3 has 12 residues. CDR1 is SGHRS, CDR2 YFSETQ, per germline. The CDR3: CASSPPQETQYF. As DNA, the CDR3 is TGCGCCAGCAGCCCCCCTCAAGAGACCCAGTACTTC. Together with reference TRBV5-1 and TRBJ2-5, the CDR3 gives the full variable domain: KAGVTQTPRYLIKTRGQQVTLSCSPISGHRSVSWYQQTPGQGLQFLFEYFSETQRNKGNFPGRFSGRQFSNSRSEMNVSTLELGDSALYLCASSPPQETQYFGPGTRLLVL.

This clone was observed once. The rearrangement links TRBV10-3 to TRBJ1-5; D remains ambiguous. Trimming removed 3 bases from V and 4 bases from J, with 13 bases in between. The germline V gene encodes CDR1 ENHRY and CDR2 SYGVKD. The CDR3 is 15 residues long. The CDR3 nucleotides read TGTGCCATCAGTGAAAATCGGGAAGTAAATCAGCCCCAGCATTTT. Its translation is CAISENREVNQPQHF.

For this clone: The identical CDR3 is also encoded by other nucleotide sequences in the sample. The J gene is TRBJ2-1, the V gene TRBV28, with no clear D. The V gene lost 5 bases and the J gene lost 4 bases, with 3 bases spanning the gap. The length of the CDR3 is 11 residues. Germline assignment: CDR1 MDHEN and CDR2 SYDVKM. The CDR3 region has the DNA TGTGCCAGCAGTACGTACAATGAGCAGTTCTTC. This sequence encodes CASSTYNEQFF.

This chain uses TRBV5-1 with TRBJ2-2, with D uncertain. With 5 bases removed from V and 0 bases from J, the gap between germline ends came to 2 bases. The germline V gene has CDR1 SGHRS and CDR2 YFSETQ. The CDR3 contains 12 residues. CDR3 DNA: TGCGCCAGCAGGGCGAACACCGGGGAGCTGTTTTTT. It is translated as CASRANTGELFF.

The rearrangement joins TRBV14 to TRBJ1-1; D is unclear. With 3 bases removed from V and 0 bases from J, the gap between germline ends came to 5 bases. CDR1 and CDR2 (germline): SGHDN, FVKESK. CDR3 length equals 13 residues. The CDR3 is CASSQGMNTEAFF. CDR3 sequence (DNA): TGTGCCAGCAGCCAGGGAATGAACACTGAAGCTTTCTTT.

The chain couples TRBV11-2 to TRBJ2-7, with a tentative D call TRBD2 (6 bases). This CDR3 region has 15 residues. Germline-derived CDR1 and CDR2 are SGHAT and FQNNGV. Trimming cost V 5 bases and J 0 bases, with 14 bases left between them. CDR3 sequence: CASSLTSHLSYEQYF. DNA of the CDR3: TGTGCCAGCAGCCTAACTAGCCACCTCTCCTACGAGCAGTACTTC.

As for this clone: The junction does not match germline at one end; this may be a read error. This chain uses TRBV28 with TRBJ2-7; 9 bases line up with TRBD2. This CDR3 comprises 12 residues. Germline V gene sequence: CDR1 MDHEN, CDR2 SYDVKM. The CDR3 DNA reads TGTGCCAGCGTGACTAGCGGTTACGAGCAGTGCTTC. Its protein product is CASVTSGYEQCF.

The chain couples TRBV21-1 to TRBJ2-5; the table's TRBD2 call for D was not verified on the DNA. TRBV21-1 is termed a pseudogene. The CDR3 extends over 19 amino acids. CDR3 DNA sequence: TGTGCCAGCAGCTTCCGCGGGAGGGGGCCTCAACGAGGCCGGGGGACCCAGTACTTC. Translating it yields CASSFRGRGPQRGRGTQYF.

Points on this clone: A junction boundary mismatches the germline segment, possibly from a read error. The identical CDR3 is also encoded by other nucleotide sequences in the sample. V usage is TRBV19 and J usage is TRBJ2-1, with D tentatively TRBD2 (5 bases). Germline V CDR1 and CDR2: LNHDA, SQIVND (reference sequence). This CDR3 spans 15 amino acids. The CDR3: CASSIVFGKYNEQFF. CDR3 DNA sequence: TGTGCCAGTAGTATAGTGTTCGGGAAATACAATGAGCAATTCTTC.

The chain combines TRBV19 with TRBJ1-2; TRBD1 agrees at 9 bases. V dropped 6 bases and J dropped 4; count of bases not matched to a gene: 6. There are 14 residues in the CDR3. The germline gives CDR1 LNHDA, CDR2 SQIVND (reference sequence). In DNA form, the CDR3 reads TGTGCCAGTAGCAACAGGGGGCGAAGCTATGGCTACACCTTC. It is translated as CASSNRGRSYGYTF.

This clone showed up just once. J is TRBJ2-7 and V is TRBV19; the match to TRBD2 covers 10 bases. Per the germline V gene, CDR1 is LNHDA and CDR2 is SQIVND (reference sequence). Trimming removed 5 bases from V and 3 bases from J; junction bases left unmatched: 4. The CDR3 consists of 14 residues. The CDR3 loop reads CASSRLAGIYEQYF. The DNA of the CDR3 is TGTGCCAGTAGTCGACTAGCGGGTATCTACGAGCAGTACTTC. Combining the CDR3 with reference TRBV19 and TRBJ2-7 gives the whole variable domain DGGITQSPKYLFRKEGQNVTLSCEQNLNHDAMYWYRQDPGQGLRLIYYSQIVNDFQKGDIAEGYSVSREKKESFPLTVTSAQKNPTAFYLCASSRLAGIYEQYFGPGTRLTVT.

This clone was recorded a few times. V and J are TRBV29-1 and TRBJ2-5; tentatively, D is TRBD1 (6 bases). CDR1 is SQVTM, CDR2 ANQGSEA, per germline. CDR3 length: 12 residues. The ends were cut back, 4 bases at V and 7 bases at J, with 13 bases in the middle. CDR3 DNA: TGCAGCGTTGCAGGGGCAGGCGGGACCCAGTACTTC. Its protein product is CSVAGAGGTQYF.

The chain employs TRBV5-1 and TRBJ2-3, with 13 positions matching TRBD2. The CDR3 runs 17 residues. From germline, CDR1 is SGHRS and CDR2 YFSETQ. Trimming cost V 2 bases and J 1 base; bases outside gene matches: 4. CDR3 bases: TGCGCCAGCAGCTTCGGACTAGCGGGAGAAGGCACAGATACGCAGTATTTT. Amino acids: CASSFGLAGEGTDTQYF.

The rearrangement joins TRBV10-3 to TRBJ2-7; no definite D call. CDR1 is ENHRY and CDR2 is SYGVKD in the germline V gene. The ends were cut back, 0 bases at V and 0 bases at J, with 9 bases in the middle. This CDR3 contains 15 residues. CDR3 region: CAISESALSSYEQYF. CDR3 bases: TGTGCCATCAGTGAGTCCGCGCTGAGCTCCTACGAGCAGTACTTC.

This clone was counted once. The chain couples TRBV5-1 to TRBJ2-2; D may be TRBD1 or TRBD2 (5 bases each). Trimming shortened V by 5 bases and J by 5 bases, and 13 bases separated the two germline ends. Germline V gives CDR1 SGHRS, CDR2 YFSETQ. The CDR3 runs to 14 residues. The CDR3 DNA is TGCGCCAGCAGACTAACGGGGCGGACCGGGGAGCTGTTTTTT. Encoded protein: CASRLTGRTGELFF. Using reference TRBV5-1 and TRBJ2-2 for the parts outside the CDR3, the full variable domain is KAGVTQTPRYLIKTRGQQVTLSCSPISGHRSVSWYQQTPGQGLQFLFEYFSETQRNKGNFPGRFSGRQFSNSRSEMNVSTLELGDSALYLCASRLTGRTGELFFGEGSRLTVL.

This chain's CDR3 is CASSLLGTHNEQFF. DNA of the CDR3: TGTGCCAGCAGCCTCCTCGGGACGCACAATGAGCAGTTCTTC. The chain joins TRBV2 to TRBJ2-1; D might be TRBD1 or TRBD2, each matching 5 bases. Per germline, CDR1 SNHLY and CDR2 FYNNEI. Trimming removed 6 bases at V and 5 bases at J, with 14 bases between. CDR3 size: 14 residues.

As concerns this clone: Additional DNA sequences in this sample encode the identical CDR3. V gene TRBV7-9 combines with J gene TRBJ1-5; D is perhaps TRBD1 (5 bases). V was cut by 4 bases and J by 7 bases, with 11 bases left in between. The CDR3 has 13 residues. CDR1 and CDR2 (germline): SEHNR, FQNEAQ (reference sequence). CDR3 region: CASSWGGNQPQHF. CDR3 DNA: TGTGCCAGCAGCTGGGGGGGGAACCAGCCCCAGCATTTT.

The V gene is TRBV28, the J gene TRBJ1-5, with 12 bases matching TRBD1. Germline V gene lookup returns CDR1 MDHEN and CDR2 SYDVKM. The CDR3 spans 17 residues. The junction had 7 bases not matched to a gene; V was cut back by 3 bases and J by 4 bases. The CDR3 region has the DNA TGTGCCAGCAGTTTTTGGGACAGGGGGCTGAGGAATCAGCCCCAGCATTTT. Amino acids: CASSFWDRGLRNQPQHF.

The rearrangement joins TRBV28 to TRBJ2-6; the D call may be TRBD1 or TRBD2 (5 bases each). CDR3 size: 16 residues. Germline CDR1 reads MDHEN; CDR2 reads SYDVKM. The V gene lost 5 bases and the J gene lost 0 bases, with 11 bases spanning the gap. CDR3 in DNA: TGTGCCAGCAGTCCCGGGACCTACTCTGGGGCCAACGTCCTGACTTTC. Its translation is CASSPGTYSGANVLTF.

The chain uses TRBV4-1 and TRBJ2-1; TRBD1 aligns across 8 bases. This CDR3 has 14 residues. Germline V lookup: CDR1 MGHRA, CDR2 YSYEKL. The V gene end was trimmed by 5 bases and the J gene end by 6 bases; junction bases not matched to a gene: 6. The CDR3 region has the DNA TGCGCCAGCAGCTGGACAGGGCCGGGCAATGAGCAGTTCTTC. Translation gives CASSWTGPGNEQFF.

For the CDR3, the DNA is TGTGCCAGCAACTGGGGCAGGGGCTACGAGCAGTACTTC. Protein product: CASNWGRGYEQYF. V and J are TRBV2 and TRBJ2-7; D is perhaps TRBD1 (6 bases). The CDR3 covers 13 residues. Germline V gene sequence: CDR1 SNHLY, CDR2 FYNNEI. Trimming stripped 7 bases from V and 3 bases from J, with 13 bases between.

The CDR3 DNA follows: TGTGCCAGCCTGAACAGGGGGCTGGGTACCGGGGAGCTGTTTTTT. Residues: CASLNRGLGTGELFF. The J gene is TRBJ2-2, the V gene TRBV2; 9 bases are a match to TRBD1. The CDR3 consists of 15 residues. Germline V gene data show CDR1 as SNHLY and CDR2 as FYNNEI. With 8 bases clipped from V and 5 bases from J, the junction kept 9 bases outside the gene matches. The entire variable domain, with the rest obtained from reference TRBV2 and TRBJ2-2, is as follows: EPEVTQTPSHQVTQMGQEVILRCVPISNHLYFYWYRQILGQKVEFLVSFYNNEISEKSEIFDDQFSVERPDGSNFTLKIRSTKLEDSAMYFCASLNRGLGTGELFFGEGSRLTVL.

The V gene is TRBV6-5, the J gene TRBJ1-1; D remains unclear. CDR1 MNHEY and CDR2 SVGAGI come from the germline V gene. V lost 5 bases to trimming and J lost 7 bases, with 17 bases between them. The CDR3 contains 14 residues. Written as DNA, the CDR3 is TGTGCCAGCAGTCTAGAGGTCGGTCGGGGTGAAGCTTTCTTT. It specifies CASSLEVGRGEAFF.

This clone was recorded once. The chain couples TRBV7-9 to TRBJ1-4; 7 bases agree with TRBD1. The junction had 8 bases not matched to a gene; V was cut back by 5 bases and J by 2 bases. Germline lookup yields CDR1 SEHNR and CDR2 FQNEAQ (reference sequence). This CDR3 has 16 residues. The CDR3 sequence: CASSNRGGRTNEKLFF. CDR3 DNA sequence: TGTGCCAGCAGCAACAGGGGAGGCAGGACTAATGAAAAACTGTTTTTT.

In DNA, the CDR3 is TGTGCCAGCAGTGAACATCCCCTAATCCGGCAGGATATACCGGACTATGGCTACACCTTC. Protein: CASSEHPLIRQDIPDYGYTF. The chain is built from TRBV2 and TRBJ1-2, with D unclear. Germline V CDR1 and CDR2: SNHLY, FYNNEI. The CDR3 length is 20 residues. The ends were cut back, 2 bases at V and 3 bases at J, with 28 bases in the middle. The whole variable domain, filled in from reference TRBV2 and TRBJ1-2, reads EPEVTQTPSHQVTQMGQEVILRCVPISNHLYFYWYRQILGQKVEFLVSFYNNEISEKSEIFDDQFSVERPDGSNFTLKIRSTKLEDSAMYFCASSEHPLIRQDIPDYGYTFGSGTRLTVV.